One sample yielded the 2 T cell receptor beta chains listed below, sequenced in a study of cytomegalovirus exposure and HLA in healthy donors. 13 Jbeta primers and 60 Vbeta primers were used for the PCR. Data came from immunoSEQ multiplex PCR; TCRdb stores just in-frame clones and leaves some out. The sample shows more than 50,000 clones, around 75% of them seen only once. Material: PBMCs. These receptors were obtained from a middle-aged woman in good health and CMV-seropositive.

The V and J genes are TRBV5-1 and TRBJ2-3, with D possibly matching TRBD2 (5 bases). V was shortened by 2 bases and J by 2 bases, with 9 bases between the two germline ends. The V gene's germline CDR1 is SGHRS and CDR2 YFSETQ. This CDR3 is built from 14 residues. For the CDR3, the DNA is TGCGCCAGCAGCTTTGACGGGAACACAGATACGCAGTATTTT. Its protein is CASSFDGNTDTQYF.

The chain joins TRBV2 to TRBJ2-7, with TRBD1 identical over 12 bases. Germline-derived CDR1 and CDR2 are SNHLY and FYNNEI. The CDR3 loop spans 17 amino acids. Trimming at V came to 5 bases and at J to 2 bases, leaving 10 bases not matched to a gene. In DNA form, the CDR3 reads TGTGCCAGCAGTATTCGGGACAGGGGGCGAGTCCCCTACGAGCAGTACTTC. Protein product: CASSIRDRGRVPYEQYF.